The rows below give T cell receptor beta chains drawn from one sample of a study of blood T cell repertoires in COVID-19. Here immunoSEQ multiplex PCR was the method, and the copy in TCRdb shows in-frame clones only, minus some. The sample shows fewer than 250,000 clones, about 83% of them seen only once. The sample taken for sequencing was peripheral blood. The source is a man aged 50-59 years with active or convalescent COVID-19. The CDR3 runs from the conserved cysteine through the conserved F or W. A D gene is named only where the DNA matches it firmly. Clone size, where shown, is once, few, many, or a class for clones that have expanded.

v_call	d_call	j_call	clone_size	cdr3_aa	cdr3_nt
TRBV14	-	TRBJ1-2	-	CASSPQGWNYGYTF	TGTGCCAGCAGCCCCCAGGGGTGGAACTATGGCTACACCTTC
TRBV4-1	TRBD2	TRBJ2-1	-	CASSQDIPGLAGNEQFF	TGCGCCAGCAGCCAAGATATTCCAGGACTAGCGGGAAATGAGCAGTTCTTC
TRBV5-1	TRBD2	TRBJ2-7	-	CASSLGTGGAYEQYF	TGCGCCAGCAGCTTGGGGACGGGGGGTGCCTACGAGCAGTACTTC
TRBV4-3	TRBD2	TRBJ2-2	many	CASSQVGGGPGELFF	TGCGCCAGCAGCCAAGTCGGCGGGGGGCCCGGGGAGCTGTTTTTT
TRBV9	TRBD2	TRBJ2-5	-	CASSVAGGLAGTSQETQYF	TGTGCCAGCAGCGTAGCAGGGGGACTAGCGGGGACCTCCCAAGAGACCCAGTACTTC
TRBV10-3	-	TRBJ2-5	-	CASRGSNYGRETQYF	TGTGCCTCGCGGGGCTCCAACTATGGACGGGAGACCCAGTACTTC
TRBV5-1	-	TRBJ2-6	-	CASSLATRPASGANVLTF	TGCGCCAGCAGCTTGGCCACCAGGCCAGCATCTGGGGCCAACGTCCTGACTTTC
TRBV12-3/TRBV12-4	-	TRBJ2-7	once	CASSWGDFREQYF	TGTGCCAGCAGTTGGGGGGACTTTCGGGAGCAGTACTTC
TRBV10-2	TRBD1	TRBJ1-2	-	CASSPTGGAVSGYTF	TGCGCCAGCAGTCCGACAGGGGGCGCGGTCTCTGGCTACACCTTC
TRBV5-4	-	TRBJ2-3	-	CASSLGRRGGTDTQYF	TGTGCCAGCAGCTTGGGGAGGAGGGGGGGGACAGATACGCAGTATTTT
TRBV30	TRBD1	TRBJ1-6	-	CAWSGQGIYNSPLHF	TGTGCCTGGAGTGGACAGGGCATCTATAATTCACCCCTCCACTTT
TRBV7-8	TRBD2	TRBJ2-5	-	CASRPPLAGGPLTKETQYF	TGTGCCAGCAGACCCCCCCTAGCGGGAGGGCCCCTTACGAAAGAGACCCAGTACTTC
TRBV7-2	-	TRBJ1-1	-	CASSLGRRASPEAFF	TGTGCCAGCAGCTTAGGACGGAGGGCTAGCCCTGAAGCTTTCTTT
TRBV3-1/TRBV3-2	-	TRBJ2-2	-	CASSRLGLNTGELFF	TGTGCCAGCAGCCGACTGGGACTCAACACCGGGGAGCTGTTTTTT
TRBV5-6	TRBD1	TRBJ2-7	-	CASSPVGTGSYEQYF	TGTGCCAGCAGCCCGGTCGGGACAGGGTCCTACGAGCAGTACTTC
TRBV30	-	TRBJ2-2	few	CAWSVQPGELFF	TGTGCCTGGAGTGTACAGCCCGGGGAGCTGTTTTTT
TRBV5-1	-	TRBJ2-5	-	CASSLEGGSQQTQYF	TGCGCCAGCAGCTTGGAAGGGGGTAGTCAACAGACCCAGTACTTC
TRBV5-1	-	TRBJ1-1	once	CASSVTGSTEAFF	TGCGCCAGCAGCGTCACAGGGAGTACTGAAGCTTTCTTT
TRBV7-9	TRBD1	TRBJ1-4	-	CASSLGRGQGRFPEKLFF	TGTGCCAGCAGCCTCGGCCGCGGACAGGGCCGATTTCCTGAAAAACTGTTTTTT
TRBV7-8	-	TRBJ1-4	-	CASSLEPRGGFDEKLFF	TGTGCCAGCAGCTTAGAGCCCAGGGGCGGGTTTGATGAAAAACTGTTTTTT
TRBV20-1	TRBD2	TRBJ2-7	once	CSAGLADEQYF	TGCAGTGCTGGACTAGCGGACGAGCAGTACTTC
TRBV5-1	-	TRBJ2-7	-	CASSLARTPSPYEQYF	TGCGCCAGCAGCTTGGCTCGGACACCGAGCCCCTACGAGCAGTACTTC
TRBV9	TRBD2	TRBJ2-3	-	CASSVASGTSTDTQYF	TGTGCCAGCAGCGTAGCTAGCGGTACTAGCACAGATACGCAGTATTTT
TRBV3-1/TRBV3-2	TRBD2	TRBJ2-3	once	CASSQFPMTSGRSRADTQYF	TGTGCCAGCAGCCAATTCCCGATGACTAGCGGGAGGAGTCGCGCAGATACGCAGTATTTT
TRBV4-2	-	TRBJ2-7	-	CASSQGIAEPGEQYF	TGTGCCAGCAGCCAAGGCATAGCGGAGCCGGGCGAGCAGTACTTC
TRBV6-1	-	TRBJ1-2	-	CASSESIGVGYTF	TGTGCCAGCAGTGAAAGTATAGGGGTTGGCTACACCTTC
TRBV7-2	TRBD1	TRBJ2-7	-	CASSSRQGFLYEQYF	TGTGCCAGCAGCTCTCGACAGGGCTTTCTCTACGAGCAGTACTTC
TRBV5-6	TRBD1	TRBJ1-2	-	CASSDGDSRNYGYTF	TGTGCCAGCAGCGATGGGGACAGCCGTAACTATGGCTACACCTTC
TRBV28	TRBD1	TRBJ2-5	-	CASSGGQGAKETQYF	TGTGCCAGCAGTGGGGGACAGGGGGCGAAAGAGACCCAGTACTTC
TRBV10-3	-	TRBJ2-6	-	CAISDPGQKWASGANVLTF	TGTGCCATCAGTGATCCAGGACAGAAGTGGGCGTCTGGGGCCAACGTCCTGACTTTC
TRBV18	-	TRBJ2-3	-	CASSARRDTQYF	TGTGCCAGCTCGGCGAGGCGGGATACGCAGTATTTT
TRBV15	-	TRBJ2-1	-	CATSRVGSGNEQFF	TGTGCCACCAGCAGAGTTGGTAGCGGAAATGAGCAGTTCTTC
TRBV7-2	-	TRBJ1-2	-	CASSLGSHRDPGYGYTF	TGTGCCAGCAGCTTAGGGTCTCACAGGGATCCGGGGTATGGCTACACCTTC
TRBV28	-	TRBJ1-1	-	CASSSGLVNTEAFF	TGTGCCAGCAGTTCAGGGCTCGTGAACACTGAAGCTTTCTTT
TRBV25-1	TRBD2	TRBJ2-3	-	CASSALAGDTQYF	TGTGCCAGCAGTGCCCTAGCGGGAGATACGCAGTATTTT
TRBV28	TRBD1	TRBJ1-5	-	CASSSTGGYSNQPQHF	TGTGCCAGCAGTTCGACAGGGGGCTATAGCAATCAGCCCCAGCATTTT
TRBV30	-	TRBJ1-1	-	CAWSVIGGRSGNTEAFF	TGTGCCTGGAGTGTGATAGGGGGACGGAGTGGGAACACTGAAGCTTTCTTT
TRBV5-1	-	TRBJ1-1	-	CASSPGTPEAFF	TGCGCCAGCAGCCCGGGGACACCTGAAGCTTTCTTT
TRBV7-2	-	TRBJ1-3	-	CASGQAGNTIYF	TGTGCCAGCGGACAAGCGGGGAACACCATATATTTT
TRBV5-4	-	TRBJ1-6	few	CASSLRGSSYNSPLHF	TGTGCCAGCAGCTTGAGGGGGAGCTCCTATAATTCACCCCTCCACTTT
TRBV3-1/TRBV3-2	-	TRBJ1-2	-	CASSQDPQGRGYTF	TGTGCCAGCAGCCAAGATCCCCAGGGTCGTGGCTACACCTTC
TRBV2	TRBD1	TRBJ2-3	-	CASSRQGVDTDTQYF	TGTGCCAGCAGTAGACAGGGGGTGGACACAGATACGCAGTATTTT